This T cell receptor beta chain came from a study of regulatory T cells in long-lasting Graves disease. Study as a whole: Antithyroid drug use was under 3 months in newly diagnosed Graves' patients.

CDR3-region Arm-PCR and iRepertoire HTBI primers produced the TCR beta libraries. TCRdb re-analysed the multiplex PCR reads in MiXCR, keeping a single row per CDR3 protein. Of about 460,000 distinct CDR3 sequences listed, 11% to 15% are singletons. A remark on this clonotype: This may stem from a read error, because a much larger clone lies one nucleotide away.

Time point defined: newly diagnosed GD, antithyroid drugs for less than 3 months. The TCR library used RNA extracted from PBMCs. The CDR3 is 10 residues long. Germline lookup yields CDR1 SQVTM and CDR2 ANQGSEA. These same records also appear under a second study, on T cells in Graves' hyperthyroidism and ophthalmopathy.

The J gene is TRBJ2-1, the V gene TRBV29-1, with D unresolved. The sample consisted of peripheral blood mononuclear cells (PBMCs), taken at new diagnosis, from a patient treated with antithyroid drugs. The clonotype comes from a woman aged 45 to 65 with Graves disease. The CDR3 bases are TGTGCCGCTTTTTGCAATGAGCAGTTCTTC. Translation gives CAAFCNEQFF.